A selection of T cell receptor beta chains follows, all from one sample in a study of T cell responses to AZD1222 COVID-19 vaccine. TCRdb's table, derived via immunoSEQ multiplex PCR, lists solely in-frame clones and lacks some. The sample holds about 150,000 clones, roughly nine tenths seen once. Sample: peripheral blood, taken on day 0 of AZD1222 vaccination. The receptors shown here come from an adult in good health. The CDR3 runs from the conserved cysteine through the conserved F or W. A D gene is named only where the DNA matches it firmly. Clone size is given for some rows only: seen once, a few or many times, or a class if the clone is expanded.

D gene	V gene	J gene	clone size	CDR3 DNA	CDR3 protein
NA	TRBV28	TRBJ2-1	NA	TGTGCCAGCAGGCAGGCATTGAGGGTTTACAATGAGCAGTTCTTC	CASRQALRVYNEQFF
NA	TRBV5-4	TRBJ2-5	NA	TGTGCCAGCAGCTTGGAAGGGTGGGCAGGGGCACTTCAAGAGACCCAGTACTTC	CASSLEGWAGALQETQYF
TRBD1	TRBV12-3/TRBV12-4	TRBJ1-1	NA	TGTGCCAGCTCAAGGGACAGGGAAACTTTCTTT	CASSRDRETFF
TRBD2	TRBV6-2/TRBV6-3	TRBJ2-1	NA	TGTGCCAGCAGTCAGACTAGCTCCAATGAGCAGTTCTTC	CASSQTSSNEQFF
TRBD1	TRBV24-1	TRBJ2-4	NA	TGTGCCACCAGTGAAAACTCCGGGACAGCTAAAAACATTCAGTACTTC	CATSENSGTAKNIQYF
TRBD1	TRBV6-6	TRBJ1-3	NA	TGTGCCACCGCTAGTCGGGACAGGGTCTCTGGAAACACCATATATTTT	CATASRDRVSGNTIYF
NA	TRBV7-9	TRBJ1-3	NA	TGTGCCAGCAGCGCGACAGAAGGAAACACCATATATTTT	CASSATEGNTIYF
NA	TRBV6-5	TRBJ2-5	NA	TGTGCCAGCTCCCCTGTCGGCCCTCAAGAGACCCAGTACTTC	CASSPVGPQETQYF
NA	TRBV29-1	TRBJ2-1	once	TGCAGCGCGCTAGGGGGTGAGCAGTTCTTC	CSALGGEQFF
NA	TRBV7-3	TRBJ1-5	NA	TGTGCCAGCAGCTCGGACAGAGGTCAGCCCCAGCATTTT	CASSSDRGQPQHF
NA	TRBV5-6	TRBJ2-7	NA	TGTGCCAGCTCGTCCGTTGGGAGGTACGAGCAGTACTTC	CASSSVGRYEQYF
NA	TRBV9	TRBJ2-1	NA	TGTGCCAGCAGCGTACGAGGGATGGGTGAGCAGTTCTTC	CASSVRGMGEQFF
TRBD1	TRBV12-5	TRBJ1-4	NA	TGTGCTAGTGGTTTGGGTCGTCCGGGACAGTCTAATGAAAAACTGTTTTTT	CASGLGRPGQSNEKLFF
NA	TRBV12-5	TRBJ2-5	NA	TGTGCTAGTGGTTTGGGGTCAAGTAAGACCCAGTACTTC	CASGLGSSKTQYF